This entry features one T cell receptor (beta chain) sequence. The data belong to a study of blood T cell repertoires in COVID-19. The overall study: Sites in the United States, Italy and Spain provided acute and convalescent COVID-19 samples. Nucleic acid was either cDNA or gDNA, and it came from T cells, B-cell-depleted T cells, or PBMCs.

Original methodology: From reference gene primer amplification, estimates of nucleated cell counts were derived. Method: immunoSEQ multiplex PCR; TCRdb's copy keeps in-frame clones and lacks some. The DNA was the basis for D and trimming; V, J and clone size are from that table. The sample consists of some 150,000 clones, 80% of them appearing once. CDR3 length: 13 amino acids. Germline-derived CDR1 and CDR2 are LNHDA and SQIVND (reference sequence). The V and J ends lost 7 bases and 3 bases respectively, with 12 bases between them. This chain joins TRBV19 and TRBJ1-2, with a weak D call TRBD1 (6 bases). The TCR was taken from a man aged 55 to 70 with active or convalescent COVID-19. The sequencing input was peripheral blood. CDR3 DNA: TGTGCCAGTAAGAACAGGGTGGACTATGGCTACACCTTC. Its translation is CASKNRVDYGYTF.